Included here is one T cell receptor beta chain sequence, with context. This sample was included in a study of blood T cell repertoires in COVID-19. Source study methods: Nucleated cell number was recorded as an estimate derived from reference gene primer amplification. Data came from immunoSEQ multiplex PCR; TCRdb stores just in-frame clones and leaves some out. V, J and clone size were drawn from that table, and D and trimming were deduced from the DNA. The sample includes roughly 140,000 clones, 75% to 90% of them seen just once. The CDR3 spans 15 residues. The ends lost 0 bases at V and 0 bases at J; junction bases unmatched: 2. CDR1 and CDR2 from the germline V gene are SGHNT and YYREEE (reference sequence).

The specimen sequenced was peripheral blood. This TCR was recovered from a woman of 80 years or more with acute or convalescent COVID-19. The rearrangement links TRBV5-4 to TRBJ2-7; TRBD1 agrees at 8 bases. The CDR3 reads CASSLGQGSSYEQYF. The CDR3 coding sequence is TGTGCCAGCAGCTTGGGACAGGGGAGCTCCTACGAGCAGTACTTC. Filled out from reference TRBV5-4 and TRBJ2-7, the complete variable domain reads ETGVTQSPTHLIKTRGQQVTLRCSSQSGHNTVSWYQQALGQGPQFIFQYYREEENGRGNFPPRFSGLQFPNYSSELNVNALELDDSALYLCASSLGQGSSYEQYFGPGTRLTVT.